The next 20 T cell receptor beta chains were all read from a single sample in a study of patients and donors after allogeneic stem cell transplantation. TCRdb analysed the RT-PCR reads with MiXCR anew, one entry per CDR3 protein. Of about 200,000 distinct CDR3 sequences listed, around two fifths are singletons. The specimen was blood, either unsorted or a sorted T cell fraction (not recorded which). These receptors were collected from a human donor who was either an allogeneic HSCT recipient or a stem cell or donor lymphocyte infusion donor (not recorded which). It is not recorded whose cells these are; they may come from a transplant donor.

This chain links TRBV18 with TRBJ2-2; perhaps TRBD2 as D (6 bases). The CDR3 has 16 amino acids. Deletions cut 1 base from V and 0 bases from J, with 9 bases between. CDR1 and CDR2 (germline): KGHSH, LQKENI. The CDR3 region has the DNA TGTGCCAGCTCACCACGAGCGGGCTCGAACACCGGGGAGCTGTTTTTT. Amino acid sequence: CASSPRAGSNTGELFF.

This clonotype has just a few counts. V gene TRBV29-1 combines with J gene TRBJ1-1; 7 bases agree with TRBD1. V lost 4 bases, J lost 5 bases, and 7 bases stayed unmatched. Germline lookup yields CDR1 SQVTM and CDR2 ANQGSEA. The CDR3 has 13 residues. CDR3 DNA sequence: TGCAGCGTTGTGAGGGGGCGAGGAACTGAAGCTTTCTTT. Translation gives CSVVRGRGTEAFF.

The V call is TRBV7-2, the J call TRBJ1-5; 8 bases are shared with TRBD1. The CDR3 has 16 residues. CDR1 SGHTA and CDR2 FQGNSA come from the germline V gene. The J segment lost 2 bases and the V segment lost 5 bases, leaving 8 bases of the junction unmatched. CDR3 in amino acids: CASSKDRGGGNQPQHF. The CDR3 DNA reads as TGTGCCAGCAGCAAAGACAGGGGAGGGGGCAATCAGCCCCAGCATTTT.

A few counts support this clonotype. The rearrangement links TRBV7-3 to TRBJ2-1; D ambiguous. Between the trimmed V and J ends, which lost 5 bases and 10 bases, there was a span of 15 bases. The germline CDR1 and CDR2 sequences are SGHTA and FQGTGA. CDR3 length: 13 residues. CDR3 DNA sequence: TGTGCCAGCAGCCCCGGATCATATTTAGAGCAGTTCTTC. It translates to CASSPGSYLEQFF.

The chain couples TRBV7-8 to TRBJ2-1; the match to TRBD2 covers 7 bases. This CDR3 contains 14 residues. The V and J ends lost 5 bases and 3 bases, in that order; junction bases with no gene match: 4. The germline CDR1 and CDR2 sequences are SGHVS and FQNEAQ. The CDR3 DNA is TGTGCCAGCAGCGTCGGACTAGACTACAATGAGCAGTTCTTC. Its translation is CASSVGLDYNEQFF. The full variable domain, its missing parts supplied by reference TRBV7-8 and TRBJ2-1, is GAGVSQSPRYKVAKRGQDVALRCDPISGHVSLFWYQQALGQGPEFLTYFQNEAQLDKSGLPSDRFFAERPEGSVSTLKIQRTQQEDSAVYLCASSVGLDYNEQFFGPGTRLTVL.

The V gene is TRBV5-6, the J gene TRBJ2-1; D remains unclear. The CDR3 has 12 residues. Per germline, CDR1 SGHDT and CDR2 YYEEEE. V dropped 2 bases and J dropped 7 bases, with 7 bases sitting between them. The CDR3 spells CASSFTVNEQFF. The CDR3 DNA reads TGTGCCAGCAGCTTTACAGTTAATGAGCAGTTCTTC.

The chain joins TRBV5-6 to TRBJ2-5; tentatively, D is TRBD1 (6 bases). The CDR3 covers 16 residues. CDR1 and CDR2 from the germline V gene are SGHDT and YYEEEE. With 0 bases removed from V and 5 bases from J, the gap between germline ends came to 17 bases. Written as DNA, the CDR3 is TGTGCCAGCAGCTTGGAGGAGACAGGCCCTCGGGAGACCCAGTACTTC. Its protein is CASSLEETGPRETQYF.

This clonotype turned up a few times. The V gene is TRBV9, the J gene TRBJ1-6; D perhaps matches TRBD1 (5 bases). Germline V lookup: CDR1 SGDLS, CDR2 YYNGEE. V was clipped by 0 bases and J by 9 bases, with 10 bases between them. The CDR3 extends over 14 amino acids. The CDR3 loop is CASSVAGVLSPLHF. DNA of the CDR3: TGTGCCAGCAGCGTAGCGGGGGTCCTTTCACCCCTCCACTTT.

The chain has TRBV21-1 and TRBJ2-1. TRBV21-1 is designated a pseudogene. The CDR3 is 13 amino acids. The CDR3: CASKKTPYNEQFF. CDR3 coding DNA: TGTGCCAGCAAAAAGACACCCTACAATGAGCAGTTCTTC.

This clonotype was picked up a small number of times. This rearrangement joins TRBV4-3 to TRBJ1-2; TRBD1 matches at 10 bases. With V trimmed by 0 bases and J by 4 bases, 5 bases remained unmatched. The CDR3 consists of 16 residues. Germline CDR1 is LGHNA and CDR2 is YSLEER. The CDR3 region has the DNA TGCGCCAGCAGCCAAGACGGGACAGGGGAGGGCTATGGCTACACCTTC. Protein sequence: CASSQDGTGEGYGYTF.

In this sample, this clonotype turned up a few times. This chain connects TRBV15 to TRBJ2-1, with 8 nucleotides matching TRBD2. This CDR3 contains 17 residues. With 1 base clipped from V and 5 bases from J, the junction kept 10 bases outside the gene matches. The V gene's germline CDR1 is LNHNV and CDR2 YYDKDF (reference sequence). Here the CDR3 DNA reads TGTGCCACCAGCAGAGGGGAAGCGGGAGTCGCGGACAATGAGCAGTTCTTC. It yields the protein CATSRGEAGVADNEQFF.

Only a few counts were recorded for this clonotype. This rearrangement joins TRBV29-1 to TRBJ1-1; TRBD1 is a possible D gene (6 bases). The CDR3 covers 10 residues. V was pared by 7 bases and J by 6 bases, with 9 bases between. CDR1 SQVTM and CDR2 ANQGSEA come from the germline V gene. In DNA, the CDR3 is TGCAGCGCACGACAGGCTGAAGCTTTCTTT. As protein: CSARQAEAFF.

The chain combines TRBV14 with TRBJ1-6; 7 nucleotides match TRBD1. Losses at the gene ends were 4 bases for V and 4 bases for J; bases not matched to a gene: 10. Germline V gene sequence: CDR1 SGHDN, CDR2 FVKESK. This CDR3 spans 17 amino acids. This CDR3 reads CASSPGPGQLYNSPLHF. CDR3 in DNA: TGTGCCAGCAGCCCCGGACCGGGACAGCTTTATAATTCACCCCTCCACTTT.

In this sample, this clonotype turned up a few times. This chain connects TRBV7-9 to TRBJ1-4; D not resolved. V lost 6 bases, J lost 3 bases, and 17 bases lay in between. Germline V gene sequence: CDR1 SEHNR, CDR2 FQNEAQ (reference sequence). This CDR3 contains 16 residues. In nucleotides, the CDR3 is TGTGCCAGCAGTAACCCCGTCCTTCCGGCTAATGAAAAACTGTTTTTT. Translating gives CASSNPVLPANEKLFF.

This clonotype was recorded a few times. The V gene is TRBV12-3 or TRBV12-4, the J gene TRBJ1-6; possible D gene TRBD1, 6 bases. Between the trimmed V and J ends, which lost 1 base and 7 bases, there was a span of 14 bases. The CDR3 sequence is 16 residues long. CDR3 in amino acids: CASSLEWGQNNSPLHF. The CDR3 coding sequence is TGTGCCAGCAGTTTAGAATGGGGGCAAAACAATTCACCCCTCCACTTT.

This clonotype was counted only a few times. The DNA of the CDR3 is TGTGCCAGCAGTTACGAATTGACAGGTGTTCCCGAGCAGTACTTC. Encoded protein: CASSYELTGVPEQYF. The V gene is TRBV6-6, the J gene TRBJ2-7, with D possibly matching TRBD1 (6 bases). In germline, CDR1 is MNHNY, CDR2 SVGAGI (reference sequence). V lost 2 bases and J 6 bases, leaving 17 bases between the germline ends. This CDR3 spans 15 amino acids.

CDR3 sequence: CASRGDSPSSYNEQFF. CDR3 DNA sequence: TGTGCCAGCAGAGGGGACAGCCCGAGCTCCTACAATGAGCAGTTCTTC. This chain connects TRBV7-9 to TRBJ2-1; the match to TRBD1 covers 7 bases. CDR3 length equals 16 residues. Per germline, CDR1 SEHNR and CDR2 FQNEAQ (reference sequence). The V gene end was trimmed by 6 bases and the J gene end by 0 bases; junction bases not matched to a gene: 8.

This clonotype was recorded only once. The gene calls are TRBV4-2 and TRBJ2-4; 14 positions match TRBD2. Per germline, CDR1 LGHNA and CDR2 YNFKEQ. The CDR3 spans 16 residues. The trim removed 1 base at V and 15 bases at J, leaving 11 bases unmatched. The CDR3 reads CASSQVPGLAGESLYF. Written as DNA, the CDR3 is TGTGCCAGCAGCCAAGTACCGGGACTAGCGGGAGAAAGTCTGTACTTC.

This chain uses TRBV30 with TRBJ1-2; D possibly corresponds to TRBD1 (6 bases). Germline V lookup: CDR1 GTSNPN, CDR2 SVGIG (reference sequence). The CDR3 sequence is 12 residues long. V was clipped by 4 bases and J by 2 bases, with 8 bases between them. CDR3 sequence reads: CAWNRANYGYTF. In nucleotides, the CDR3 is TGTGCCTGGAACAGGGCCAACTATGGCTACACCTTC.

The chain recombines TRBV20-1 with TRBJ2-7; D is possibly TRBD2 (6 bases). Germline loops: CDR1 DFQATT, CDR2 SNEGSKA (reference sequence). Trimming removed 5 bases at V and 3 bases at J, with 20 bases between. The CDR3 contains 15 residues. The CDR3 nucleotides are TGCAGTGCTTCCCTTCGGCTAGCGCTGATCTACGAGCAGTACTTC. It codes for CSASLRLALIYEQYF.